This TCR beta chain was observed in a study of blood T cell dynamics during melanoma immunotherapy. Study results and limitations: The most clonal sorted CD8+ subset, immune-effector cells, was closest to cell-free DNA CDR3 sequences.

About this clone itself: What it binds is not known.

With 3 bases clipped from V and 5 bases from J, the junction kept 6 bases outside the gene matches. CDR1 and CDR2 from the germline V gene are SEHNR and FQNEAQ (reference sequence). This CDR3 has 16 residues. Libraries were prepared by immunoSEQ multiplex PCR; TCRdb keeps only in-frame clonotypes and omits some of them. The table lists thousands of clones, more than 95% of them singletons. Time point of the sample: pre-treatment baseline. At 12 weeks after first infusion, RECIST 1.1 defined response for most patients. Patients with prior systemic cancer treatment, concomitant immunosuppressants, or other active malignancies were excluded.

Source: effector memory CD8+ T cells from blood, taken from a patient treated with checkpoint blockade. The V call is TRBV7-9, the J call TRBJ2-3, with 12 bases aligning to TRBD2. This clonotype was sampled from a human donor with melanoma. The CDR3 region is CASSFLAGGAVDTQYF. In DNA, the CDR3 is TGTGCCAGCAGCTTTCTAGCGGGAGGGGCTGTAGATACGCAGTATTTT.